The entry that follows covers one T cell receptor (beta chain) sequence. In this sample, this clone turned up a few times. Its binding antigen is unknown. No base qualities exist here, and no much larger clone lies one base off it. The record originates from a study of CD8+ T cells in alopecia areata (dated 2018 in TCRdb). About the investigation overall: Treated patients were enrolled in an open-label pilot trial of oral tofacitinib at 5 to 10 mg twice daily for moderate-to-severe alopecia areata. Patients stayed on tofacitinib for 6 to 18 months and then had 6 months of follow-up off drug so that delayed response and recurrence could be assessed. In treated patients, disease severity was measured using the SALT score, which gives the percentage of scalp surface area affected. In both human patients and the C3H/HeJ mouse model, the study applied high-throughput TCRbeta sequencing to look at T cell clonal expansion in alopecia areata. Human TCRbeta sequencing covered scalp tissue and sorted CD4+ and CD8+ peripheral blood T cells from patchy and totalis/universalis alopecia areata patients and healthy controls. Tofacitinib-treated patients had biopsies at baseline and at 4 and 24 weeks of treatment, with a later scalp biopsy in several patients. Scalp clonality was compared across normal scalp (n=4), patchy alopecia areata scalp (n=8), and alopecia totalis/universalis scalp (n=8). The RNA source kit depended on sample type: the PAXgene miRNA kit for fixed scalp, the miRNeasy kit for PBMCs, and the RNeasy kit for mouse skin. TCRbeta CDR3 regions were amplified by immunoSEQ multiplex PCR using 35 Vbeta forward and 13 Jbeta reverse primers. Points the paper makes about the study in general: Tofacitinib significantly decreased scalp clonality and the number of expanded CD8+ clones among the top 100 scalp clones. Higher clonality and more expanded CD8+ clones were observed in lesional scalp than in normal scalp, particularly in alopecia totalis/universalis, a finding suggestive of antigenic drive. Because the treated cohort was small and had just a single nonresponder, larger studies are needed to establish links between baseline CD8+ expansion and response. Unlike mouse skin, which is dominated by gammadelta T cells, normal human skin has resident alphabeta T cells that are also sequenced, and this complicates analysis of the scalp TCR repertoire. Many expanded lesional clones persisted in scalp and blood during tofacitinib treatment, which may partly explain relapse after stopping treatment. TCR sequences shared between patients were less clear than in mice, possibly partly because of HLA diversity in the patient population.

V lost 4 bases and J lost 2 bases; the stretch between them is 6 bases long. CDR1 is given as SNHLY and CDR2 as FYNNEI, both from the germline V gene. The CDR3, cysteine through phenylalanine, is 13 amino acids long. Only CDR3 DNA is held: 39 bases, read in frame from base 1. Receptor libraries were prepared by the immunoSEQ multiplex PCR assay. RNA was extracted from all samples and reverse transcribed into cDNA, which served as template for TCR sequencing. First-strand cDNA was synthesized using SuperScript III with a 2:1 mix of oligo-dT and random hexamers. Amplification bias was assessed with a synthetic immune receptor repertoire, and residual bias was removed computationally. The study's own analysis went as follows. Raw reads were preprocessed to remove errors, and CDR3 was defined according to IMGT conventions as the region from the conserved cysteine to phenylalanine. Clonality was computed by normalizing Shannon entropy by log2 of the number of productive unique TCRs and subtracting the result from 1. CD4 or CD8 identity of scalp clones was inferred by cross-referencing scalp TCRbeta sequences with sorted blood CD4 and CD8 repertoires. Not all clones reach the TCRdb copy of this immuneACCESS table, which keeps in-frame sequences only. Checked studies attribute under half of the gap to unresolved V genes and leave the rest unexplained. D and trimming come from the DNA, and the V and J calls and clone size come from that table. A total of around 300,000 clones appear in this sample, 60% of them only once. In total, the top ten clones hold roughly 0.88% of the sample.

The sample's treatment or condition label is to be understood as: oral pan-JAK inhibitor, 5-10 mg twice daily. Lesional scalp punch biopsies and peripheral blood were obtained from alopecia areata patients. PBMCs were separated by density centrifugation and stained for CD3, CD4 and CD8, after which CD4+ and CD8+ T cells were sorted on a FACSAria. This receptor chain uses TRBV2 and TRBJ2-1; the D gene remains uncertain. The input for sequencing was CD4+ T cells sorted from blood, taken at approximately week 52, from a patient treated with tofacitinib. This TCR derives from a human donor with alopecia areata. The DNA sequence is given as TGTGCCAGCAGTGCTAACACCTACAATGAGCAGTTCTTC. It codes for CASSANTYNEQFF.